One and the same sample provided the 21 T cell receptor beta chains below, sequenced in a study of neoadjuvant anti-PD-1 for oral cavity cancer. Assay used: immunoSEQ multiplex PCR; TCRdb lists only in-frame clones, some missing. Of tens of thousands of clones detected, about 85% appear once; the ten largest clones hold roughly 3.5%. The time point here: after neoadjuvant nivolumab, at surgical resection. The sequenced sample was PBMCs, obtained after nivolumab (anti-PD-1) treatment. These receptors were taken from a person between 40 and 79 years old with oral cavity squamous cell carcinoma.

This clone was detected a few times. The chain employs TRBV9 and TRBJ1-2; a possible D gene is TRBD1 (5 bases). The V gene's germline CDR1 is SGDLS and CDR2 YYNGEE. The CDR3 sequence is 13 residues long. Trimming removed 3 bases from V and 1 base from J, with 7 bases in between. The CDR3 is CASSADSNYGYTF. The DNA of the CDR3 is TGTGCCAGCAGCGCCGACAGTAACTATGGCTACACCTTC. The full variable domain, rest sourced from reference TRBV9 and TRBJ1-2, is DSGVTQTPKHLITATGQRVTLRCSPRSGDLSVYWYQQSLDQGLQFLIQYYNGEERAKGNILERFSAQQFPDLHSELNLSSLELGDSALYFCASSADSNYGYTFGSGTRLTVV.

The V and J genes are TRBV19 and TRBJ1-2; D is unresolved. Germline CDR1 is LNHDA and CDR2 is SQIVND (reference sequence). Trimming stripped 3 bases from V and 4 bases from J, with 15 bases between. The CDR3 extends over 15 amino acids. CDR3 region: CASSIRQSLTYGYTF. The CDR3 DNA sequence: TGTGCCAGTAGTATCCGGCAGTCCCTCACCTATGGCTACACCTTC.

This chain joins TRBV28 and TRBJ1-1; D gene ambiguous. V was clipped by 1 base and J by 5 bases, with 11 bases between them. CDR1 is MDHEN and CDR2 is SYDVKM in the germline V gene. This CDR3 contains 14 residues. The CDR3 spells CASSLSRASTEAFF. The CDR3 coding sequence is TGTGCCAGCAGTTTATCCCGGGCCAGTACTGAAGCTTTCTTT. The entire variable domain, with the rest obtained from reference TRBV28 and TRBJ1-1, is as follows: DVKVTQSSRYLVKRTGEKVFLECVQDMDHENMFWYRQDPGLGLRLIYFSYDVKMKEKGDIPEGYSVSREKKERFSLILESASTNQTSMYLCASSLSRASTEAFFGQGTRLTVV.

V is TRBV19 and J is TRBJ1-3; D gene ambiguous. With 5 bases removed from V and 1 base from J, the gap between germline ends came to 6 bases. The CDR3 is 13 residues long. Germline CDR1 and CDR2: LNHDA and SQIVND (reference sequence). The CDR3 loop reads CASSLQSGNTIYF. The DNA of the CDR3 is TGTGCCAGTAGTCTACAGTCTGGAAACACCATATATTTT.

The V and J genes are TRBV30 and TRBJ2-1; D call uncertain. This CDR3 has 15 amino acids. Germline assignment: CDR1 GTSNPN and CDR2 SVGIG (reference sequence). V was clipped by 3 bases and J by 2 bases, with 14 bases between them. The CDR3 nucleotides are TGTGCCTGGAGGGGCGGCCCCCGAACCTACAATGAGCAGTTCTTC. Translation: CAWRGGPRTYNEQFF. Full variable domain (outside the CDR3, taken from reference TRBV30 and TRBJ2-1): SQTIHQWPATLVQPVGSPLSLECTVEGTSNPNLYWYRQAAGRGLQLLFYSVGIGQISSEVPQNLSASRPQDRQFILSSKKLLLSDSGFYLCAWRGGPRTYNEQFFGPGTRLTVL.

This chain joins TRBV6-1 and TRBJ2-1; weak D call: TRBD2 (5 bases). The germline CDR1 and CDR2 sequences are MNHNS and SASEGT. The CDR3 runs to 16 residues. Trimming left V 4 bases short and J 0 bases short, with 13 bases between. Written as DNA, the CDR3 is TGTGCCAGCAGTGTTGAGCGGCCGAGCTCCTACAATGAGCAGTTCTTC. It encodes CASSVERPSSYNEQFF.

This sequence joins TRBV5-1 and TRBJ2-7; 10 bases line up with TRBD2. From germline, CDR1 is SGHRS and CDR2 YFSETQ. Unmatched junction bases numbered 12, after V lost 4 bases and J lost 5 bases. This CDR3 is built from 16 residues. The CDR3 region has the DNA TGCGCCAGCAGCCCTCGGGCTAGCGGGAGTATCAACGAGCAGTACTTC. Translation: CASSPRASGSINEQYF. Full variable domain (remainder filled in from reference TRBV5-1 and TRBJ2-7): KAGVTQTPRYLIKTRGQQVTLSCSPISGHRSVSWYQQTPGQGLQFLFEYFSETQRNKGNFPGRFSGRQFSNSRSEMNVSTLELGDSALYLCASSPRASGSINEQYFGPGTRLTVT.

This clone has just a few counts. The V call is TRBV11-2, the J call TRBJ2-7; D is perhaps TRBD2 (6 bases). From germline, CDR1 is SGHAT and CDR2 FQNNGV. The CDR3 contains 15 residues. The germline V and J ends were trimmed by 0 bases and 2 bases, with 11 bases remaining between them. Written as DNA, the CDR3 is TGTGCCAGCAGCTTAGACGGGAGAGTCACCTACGAGCAGTACTTC. Translated, it gives CASSLDGRVTYEQYF.

The chain joins TRBV5-1 to TRBJ1-1, with unresolved D. Trimming left V 2 bases short and J 7 bases short, with 12 bases between. Germline CDR1 is SGHRS and CDR2 is YFSETQ. The CDR3 consists of 13 residues. CDR3 in amino acids: CASSLGQSGEAFF. The CDR3 region has the DNA TGCGCCAGCAGCTTAGGGCAGTCTGGTGAAGCTTTCTTT.

The V call is TRBV19, the J call TRBJ2-4; TRBD2 matches at 7 bases. The J segment lost 3 bases and the V segment lost 6 bases, leaving 8 bases of the junction unmatched. Germline CDR1 and CDR2: LNHDA and SQIVND (reference sequence). CDR3 length equals 15 residues. CDR3 sequence: CASSYPASGKNIQYF. CDR3 DNA: TGTGCCAGTAGCTATCCCGCTAGCGGCAAAAACATTCAGTACTTC.

This clone showed up just once. V and J are TRBV7-9 and TRBJ1-2; TRBD1 might be the D (6 bases). The CDR3 has 16 residues. The V end was cut by 4 bases, the J end by 3 bases, with 18 bases between. Germline values: CDR1 SEHNR, CDR2 FQNEAQ (reference sequence). The CDR3 is CASSYSTGNFDYGYTF. The DNA for the CDR3 is TGTGCCAGCAGCTACTCAACAGGGAATTTCGACTATGGCTACACCTTC.

The chain employs TRBV27 and TRBJ1-5; D perhaps matches TRBD1 (6 bases). CDR1 and CDR2 from the germline V gene are MNHEY and SMNVEV (reference sequence). Between the trimmed V and J ends, which lost 5 bases and 1 base, there was a span of 15 bases. The CDR3 runs to 16 residues. CDR3 DNA: TGTGCCAGCAGTCCCTCCAGGGGTGCGAGCAATCAGCCCCAGCATTTT. This translates into CASSPSRGASNQPQHF.

The chain has TRBV29-1 and TRBJ2-3, with 9 bases identical to TRBD1. The CDR3 runs 14 residues. CDR1 and CDR2 from the germline V gene are SQVTM and ANQGSEA. V trimming: 4 bases; J trimming: 0 bases; junction bases outside the gene matches: 2. CDR3 protein: CSVAQGASTDTQYF. The CDR3 coding sequence is TGCAGCGTTGCACAGGGGGCTAGCACAGATACGCAGTATTTT.

The chain employs TRBV7-9 and TRBJ2-6; perhaps TRBD1 as D (5 bases). The CDR3 covers 14 residues. The germline gives CDR1 SEHNR, CDR2 FQNEAQ (reference sequence). V lost 2 bases and J 3 bases, leaving 5 bases between the germline ends. The CDR3 spells CASSLQGGANVLTF. CDR3 nucleotide sequence: TGTGCCAGCAGCTTACAGGGTGGGGCCAACGTCCTGACTTTC. The full variable domain, its missing parts supplied by reference TRBV7-9 and TRBJ2-6, is DTGVSQNPRHKITKRGQNVTFRCDPISEHNRLYWYRQTLGQGPEFLTYFQNEAQLEKSRLLSDRFSAERPKGSFSTLEIQRTEQGDSAMYLCASSLQGGANVLTFGAGSRLTVL.

This chain connects TRBV11-2 to TRBJ2-3, with 8 bases fitting TRBD2. CDR3 size: 16 residues. V gave up 2 bases and J gave up 0 bases; unmatched junction bases: 4. Germline loops: CDR1 SGHAT, CDR2 FQNNGV. CDR3 sequence reads: CASSLSGSGSTDTQYF. The DNA of the CDR3 is TGTGCCAGCAGCTTAAGCGGGAGTGGTAGCACAGATACGCAGTATTTT.

This clone was seen a single time. V and J are TRBV6-5 and TRBJ1-5; D gene unclear. The CDR3 covers 12 residues. Germline V lookup: CDR1 MNHEY, CDR2 SVGAGI. V was pared by 6 bases and J by 4 bases, with 7 bases between. The CDR3 reads CASRQGNQPQHF. CDR3 nucleotides: TGTGCCAGCAGACAAGGGAATCAGCCCCAGCATTTT.

J is TRBJ2-1 and V is TRBV9; no firm D call. Trimming removed 0 bases from V and 7 bases from J, with 8 bases in between. The CDR3 contains 13 residues. Germline CDR1 SGDLS, CDR2 YYNGEE. CDR3 in amino acids: CASSVEVVNEQFF. As DNA, the CDR3 is TGTGCCAGCAGCGTAGAGGTAGTAAATGAGCAGTTCTTC.

The chain recombines TRBV20-1 with TRBJ2-7; no firm D call. Germline V gene lookup returns CDR1 DFQATT and CDR2 SNEGSKA (reference sequence). The V gene lost 2 bases and the J gene lost 5 bases, with 7 bases spanning the gap. The CDR3 spans 11 residues. The CDR3 spells CSARQKDEQYF. As DNA, the CDR3 is TGCAGTGCTAGACAAAAGGACGAGCAGTACTTC.

The gene calls are TRBV28 and TRBJ2-7, with 14 bases aligning to TRBD2. This CDR3 contains 17 residues. V trimming: 6 bases; J trimming: 1 base; junction bases outside the gene matches: 8. Germline loops: CDR1 MDHEN, CDR2 SYDVKM. CDR3 region: CASSSGTSGSWSYEQYF. The CDR3 DNA reads as TGTGCCAGCAGCTCAGGGACTAGCGGGAGTTGGTCCTACGAGCAGTACTTC.

This chain joins TRBV6-1 and TRBJ1-1, with a possible D match to TRBD1 (6 bases). CDR1 is MNHNS, CDR2 SASEGT, per germline. Trimming removed 2 bases from V and 2 bases from J, with 12 bases in between. This CDR3 contains 15 residues. CDR3 sequence (DNA): TGTGCCAGCAGTGAATATGGGACACCCAACACTGAAGCTTTCTTT. Encoded protein: CASSEYGTPNTEAFF.

This clone is a singleton in its sample. The chain employs TRBV7-2 and TRBJ2-7; D gene unclear. This CDR3 is built from 13 residues. With 2 bases removed from V and 7 bases from J, the gap between germline ends came to 12 bases. In germline, CDR1 is SGHTA, CDR2 FQGNSA. DNA of the CDR3: TGTGCCAGCAGCTTAATGACCCCCTTAGAGCAGTACTTC. It translates to CASSLMTPLEQYF.